This paragraph covers one TCR beta chain sequence. Its recognized antigen is unknown. No base-level quality is on record; no much larger clone is a single base apart. As encoded in the germline V gene, CDR1 is SGHAT while CDR2 is FQNNGV. Trimming takes 6 bases off V and 5 bases off J; junction bases not matched to a gene: 9. The CDR3 goes from the cysteine to the phenylalanine over 16 residues. Of all the DNA, just the CDR3 is kept, 48 bases in frame from base 1. TCRbeta CDR3 regions were amplified from genomic DNA by means of the immunoSEQ Assay, a bias-controlled multiplex PCR. The study's processing was this. Nucleated cell counts per sample were estimated from amplification of reference gene primers within the assay. To quantify the absolute abundance of each unique TCRbeta CDR3 rearrangement, sequence reads were collapsed and filtered. For each sample, productive Simpson clonality was calculated by taking the square root of Simpson's diversity index across productive rearrangements. As stored in TCRdb, this immuneACCESS dataset retains in-frame rearrangements with V and J assigned. A fraction of the clones does not appear; measured against another copy, unresolved V genes explain less than half of the discrepancy, and the remainder lacks a known reason. V and J calls and clone size are as listed in that table; D and trimming were resolved from the DNA. A total of some 130,000 clones appear in this sample, 78% of them only once. The ten largest clones add up to 10% to 11% of the sample.

The sample belongs to a study of blood T cell repertoires in COVID-19 (dated by TCRdb to about 2020). A note on the overall study: Samples covering the acute and convalescent phases of COVID-19 were provided by collaborators in the United States, Italy and Spain. Deeply sampled blood TCRbeta repertoires from subjects exposed to, actively infected with, or recovered from COVID-19 were included in the dataset. Samples came from the ongoing ImmuneRACE study (first 160 participants) plus 1,254 subjects from 6 global collaborators. The material from the prospective study consisted of cDNA or gDNA derived from T cells, B-cell-depleted T cells, or PBMCs. Where HLA class I and class II types were available, the types were taken from metadata supplied by the sample provider, not from assay-based typing. Sample metadata almost always included a de-identified subject ID, COVID-19 status, age in years and sex. The repertoires were released in a freely available public database intended as a resource for research on the immune response to SARS-CoV-2.

Samples from volunteer blood donors who had recovered from COVID-19 were contributed by a second Seattle source. Whole blood was collected in K2EDTA tubes by collaborating institutions according to the institutions' own protocols. For TCRbeta analysis, collaborators shipped samples as frozen whole blood, isolated PBMCs, or DNA extracted from either of those sample types. The investigation overall reported the following: The amount of clinical and demographic metadata varied by source and participant and was provided uncurated.

The sample comprised peripheral blood. This TCR was sampled from a man between 60 and 75 years old who had recovered from COVID-19. Recombination joined TRBV11-2 with TRBJ2-2; 10 central bases correspond to TRBD1. CDR3 sequence: CASSWGTGVSTGELFF. The DNA sequence follows: TGTGCCAGCAGTTGGGGGACAGGGGTTTCTACCGGGGAGCTGTTTTTT.